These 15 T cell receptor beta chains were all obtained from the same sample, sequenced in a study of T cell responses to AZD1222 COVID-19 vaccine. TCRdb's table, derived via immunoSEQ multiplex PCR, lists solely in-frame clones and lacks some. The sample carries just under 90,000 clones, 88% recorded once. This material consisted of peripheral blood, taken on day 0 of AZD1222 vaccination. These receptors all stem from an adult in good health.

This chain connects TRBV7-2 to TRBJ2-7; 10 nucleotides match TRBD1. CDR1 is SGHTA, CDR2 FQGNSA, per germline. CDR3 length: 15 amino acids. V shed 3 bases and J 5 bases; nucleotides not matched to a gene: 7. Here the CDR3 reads CASSLGPGQGNEQYF. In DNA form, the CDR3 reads TGTGCCAGCAGCTTGGGGCCGGGACAGGGGAACGAGCAGTACTTC.

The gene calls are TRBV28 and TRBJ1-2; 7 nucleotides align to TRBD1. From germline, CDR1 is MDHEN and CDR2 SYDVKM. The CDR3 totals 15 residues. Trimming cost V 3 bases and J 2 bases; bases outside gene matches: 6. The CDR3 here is CASSLEGAGNYGYTF. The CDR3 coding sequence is TGTGCCAGCAGTTTGGAGGGGGCCGGGAACTATGGCTACACCTTC.

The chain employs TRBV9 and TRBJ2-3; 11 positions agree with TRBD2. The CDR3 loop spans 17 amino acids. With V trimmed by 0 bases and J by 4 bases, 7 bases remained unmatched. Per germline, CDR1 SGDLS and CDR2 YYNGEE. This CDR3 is CASSVDPSGRPADTQYF. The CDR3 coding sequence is TGTGCCAGCAGCGTAGACCCTAGCGGGAGGCCCGCAGATACGCAGTATTTT. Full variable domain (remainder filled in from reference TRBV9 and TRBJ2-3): DSGVTQTPKHLITATGQRVTLRCSPRSGDLSVYWYQQSLDQGLQFLIQYYNGEERAKGNILERFSAQQFPDLHSELNLSSLELGDSALYFCASSVDPSGRPADTQYFGPGTRLTVL.

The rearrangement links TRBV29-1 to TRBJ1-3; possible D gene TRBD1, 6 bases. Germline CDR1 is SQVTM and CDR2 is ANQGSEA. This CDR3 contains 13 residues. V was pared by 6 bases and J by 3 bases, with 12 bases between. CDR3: CSVETGLGNTIYF. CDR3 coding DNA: TGCAGCGTGGAAACAGGGCTTGGAAACACCATATATTTT.

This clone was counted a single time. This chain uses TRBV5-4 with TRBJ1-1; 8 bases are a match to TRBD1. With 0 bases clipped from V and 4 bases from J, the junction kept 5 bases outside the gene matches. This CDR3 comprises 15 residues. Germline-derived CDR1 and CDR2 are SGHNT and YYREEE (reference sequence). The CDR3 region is CASSLGQGAGTEAFF. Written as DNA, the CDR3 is TGTGCCAGCAGCTTGGGTCAGGGGGCGGGCACTGAAGCTTTCTTT.

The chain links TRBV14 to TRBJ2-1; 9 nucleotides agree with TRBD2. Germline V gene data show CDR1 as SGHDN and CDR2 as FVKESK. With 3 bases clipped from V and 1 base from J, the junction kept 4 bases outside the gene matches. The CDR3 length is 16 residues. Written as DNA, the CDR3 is TGTGCCAGCAGCCACCTGGGACTAGCTTCCTACAATGAGCAGTTCTTC. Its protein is CASSHLGLASYNEQFF. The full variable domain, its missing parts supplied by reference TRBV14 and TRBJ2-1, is EAGVTQFPSHSVIEKGQTVTLRCDPISGHDNLYWYRRVMGKEIKFLLHFVKESKQDESGMPNNRFLAERTGGTYSTLKVQPAELEDSGVYFCASSHLGLASYNEQFFGPGTRLTVL.

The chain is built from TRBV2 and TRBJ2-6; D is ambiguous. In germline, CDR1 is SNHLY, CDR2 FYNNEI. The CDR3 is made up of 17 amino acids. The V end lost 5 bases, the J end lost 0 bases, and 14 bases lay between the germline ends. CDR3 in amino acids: CASSQIRVTSGANVLTF. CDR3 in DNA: TGTGCCAGCAGTCAAATTCGGGTGACCTCTGGGGCCAACGTCCTGACTTTC.

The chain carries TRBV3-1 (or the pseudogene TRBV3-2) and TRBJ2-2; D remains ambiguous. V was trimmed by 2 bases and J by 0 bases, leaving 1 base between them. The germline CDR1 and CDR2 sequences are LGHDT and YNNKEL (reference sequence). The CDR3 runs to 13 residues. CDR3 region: CASSQSNTGELFF. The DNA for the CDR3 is TGTGCCAGCAGCCAATCGAACACCGGGGAGCTGTTTTTT.

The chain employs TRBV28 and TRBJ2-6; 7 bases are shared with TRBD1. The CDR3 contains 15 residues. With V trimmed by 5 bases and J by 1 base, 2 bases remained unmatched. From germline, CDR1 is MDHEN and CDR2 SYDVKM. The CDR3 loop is CASSTTGSGANVLTF. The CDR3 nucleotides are TGTGCCAGCAGTACGACAGGGTCTGGGGCCAACGTCCTGACTTTC.

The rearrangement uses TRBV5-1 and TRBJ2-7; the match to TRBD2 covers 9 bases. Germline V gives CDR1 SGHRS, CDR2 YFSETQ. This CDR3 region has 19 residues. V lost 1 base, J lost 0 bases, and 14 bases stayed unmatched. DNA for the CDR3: TGCGCCAGCAGCTTGCTCCCAGGGGTAGTAGCGGGAGACTCCTACGAGCAGTACTTC. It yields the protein CASSLLPGVVAGDSYEQYF.

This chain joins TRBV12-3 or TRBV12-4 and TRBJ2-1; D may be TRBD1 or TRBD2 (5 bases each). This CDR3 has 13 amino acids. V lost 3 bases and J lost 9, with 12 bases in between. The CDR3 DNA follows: TGTGCCAGCAGTTTTAACGGGGACGGTGAGCAGTTCTTC. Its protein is CASSFNGDGEQFF.

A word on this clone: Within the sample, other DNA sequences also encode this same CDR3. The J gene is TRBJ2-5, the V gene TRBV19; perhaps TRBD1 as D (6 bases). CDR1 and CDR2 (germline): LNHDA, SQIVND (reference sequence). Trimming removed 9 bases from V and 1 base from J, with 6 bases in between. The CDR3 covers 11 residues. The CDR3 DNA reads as TGTGCCAGCAGGGGCCAAGAGACCCAGTACTTC. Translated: CASRGQETQYF.

The CDR3 loop reads CAWSVTSGSSYNEQFF. Here the CDR3 DNA reads TGTGCCTGGAGTGTAACTAGCGGTAGCTCCTACAATGAGCAGTTCTTC. This chain links TRBV30 with TRBJ2-1; 8 bases match TRBD2. The length of the CDR3 is 16 residues. The ends lost 0 bases at V and 0 bases at J; junction bases unmatched: 4. The germline CDR1 and CDR2 sequences are GTSNPN and SVGIG (reference sequence).

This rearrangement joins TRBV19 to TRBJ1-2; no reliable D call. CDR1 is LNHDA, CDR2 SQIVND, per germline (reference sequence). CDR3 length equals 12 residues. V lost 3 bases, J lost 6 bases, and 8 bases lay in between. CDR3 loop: CASSIAENGYTF. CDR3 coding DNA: TGTGCCAGTAGTATTGCCGAGAATGGCTACACCTTC.

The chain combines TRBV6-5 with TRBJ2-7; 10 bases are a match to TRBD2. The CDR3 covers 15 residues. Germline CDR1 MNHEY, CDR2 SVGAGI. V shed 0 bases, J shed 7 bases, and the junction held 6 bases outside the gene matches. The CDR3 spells CASSYSPSGSWEQYF. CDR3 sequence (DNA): TGTGCCAGCAGTTACTCACCTAGCGGGAGTTGGGAGCAGTACTTC.